The 10 T cell receptor beta chains below were found in one sample sequenced in a study of T-cell reconstitution after alpha-beta-depleted transplantation in children listed by TCRdb under 2016. Library preparation used PCR. Sequenced using an Illumina HiSeq 2500. To normalize quantification of the TCRbeta repertoire, the TCR libraries were built with molecular barcoding that relied on unique molecular identifiers. TCRdb reprocessed the public reads (quality trimming at Q25 with fastp, clone calling with MiXCR) and kept in-frame beta chains. Rows matching on CDR3 protein sequence are summarized as one entry with the most common DNA and genes. Across this sample there are about 980,000 distinct CDR3 sequences, with about 29% seen only once. Over 25% of the sample is held by the ten biggest clonotypes. This sample's treatment or condition label indicates: allogeneic hematopoietic cell transplantation with graft depleted of TCRalphabeta T cells and CD19 B cells.

The sample was PBMCs, mostly from graft donor cells, taken 360 days after TCRalphabeta/CD19-depleted stem cell transplant. These receptors all come from a boy under two years old who had a stem cell transplant for SCID, so the T cells may come from the graft donor.

This clonotype was counted many times. V gene TRBV15 combines with J gene TRBJ2-2; TRBD2 might be the D (6 bases). V was clipped by 0 bases and J by 5 bases, with 13 bases between them. This CDR3 is 16 amino acids long. Per germline, CDR1 LNHNV and CDR2 YYDKDF (reference sequence). The CDR3 DNA sequence: TGTGCCACCAGCAGAGATCCTCGGCTAGCGACCGGGGAGCTGTTTTTT. This translates into CATSRDPRLATGELFF.

CDR3 coding DNA: TGTGCCAGTAGTATCGTGGGAGGCGCTGGAAACACCATATATTTT. As protein: CASSIVGGAGNTIYF. V gene TRBV19 combines with J gene TRBJ1-3, with D uncertain. Trimming took off 3 bases at V and 2 bases at J, with 11 bases between the two ends. This CDR3 comprises 15 residues. Germline CDR1 and CDR2: LNHDA and SQIVND (reference sequence). Variable domain in full (rest from reference TRBV19 and TRBJ1-3): DGGITQSPKYLFRKEGQNVTLSCEQNLNHDAMYWYRQDPGQGLRLIYYSQIVNDFQKGDIAEGYSVSREKKESFPLTVTSAQKNPTAFYLCASSIVGGAGNTIYFGEGSWLTVV.

This clonotype was counted only a few times. The chain joins TRBV5-1 to TRBJ2-2, with TRBD2 as a possible D gene (6 bases). This CDR3 has 14 residues. Germline V lookup: CDR1 SGHRS, CDR2 YFSETQ. V lost 6 bases and J 2 bases, leaving 11 bases between the germline ends. The CDR3 reads CASKQAGNTGELFF. CDR3 in DNA: TGCGCCAGCAAACAAGCGGGTAACACCGGGGAGCTGTTTTTT.

The CDR3 reads CSVEGTGNYEQYF. DNA of the CDR3: TGCAGCGTTGAGGGGACAGGGAACTACGAGCAGTACTTC. V usage is TRBV29-1 and J usage is TRBJ2-7; 9 nucleotides align to TRBD1. This CDR3 is 13 amino acids long. CDR1 is SQVTM, CDR2 ANQGSEA, per germline. V trimming: 3 bases; J trimming: 3 bases; junction bases outside the gene matches: 3.

The chain is built from TRBV12-3 or TRBV12-4 and TRBJ2-1, with 10 nucleotides matching TRBD1. The length of the CDR3 is 16 residues. Trimming at V came to 7 bases and at J to 5 bases, leaving 11 bases not matched to a gene. The CDR3 DNA reads as TGTGCCAGCACCTACTCCGGGACAGGGGCCCACAATGAGCAGTTCTTC. It translates to CASTYSGTGAHNEQFF.

This clonotype was counted only a few times. The chain employs TRBV12-3 or TRBV12-4 and TRBJ1-5; a possible D gene is TRBD1 (5 bases). The CDR3 sequence is 15 residues long. Trimming took off 8 bases at V and 2 bases at J, with 16 bases between the two ends. DNA for the CDR3: TGTGCCAGCGGTGTCGCGGGGCAAGGCAATCAGCCCCAGCATTTT. Translated: CASGVAGQGNQPQHF.

Only a few counts were recorded for this clonotype. The genes are TRBV28 and TRBJ2-1, with D tentatively TRBD1 or TRBD2 (5 bases each). Trimming took off 1 base at V and 5 bases at J, with 21 bases between the two ends. The germline CDR1 and CDR2 sequences are MDHEN and SYDVKM. The CDR3 loop spans 18 amino acids. CDR3 sequence reads: CASSLFGRWDPFNNEQFF. In DNA form, the CDR3 reads TGTGCCAGCAGTTTATTCGGTCGGTGGGACCCATTCAACAATGAGCAGTTCTTC. Using reference TRBV28 and TRBJ2-1 for the parts outside the CDR3, the full variable domain is DVKVTQSSRYLVKRTGEKVFLECVQDMDHENMFWYRQDPGLGLRLIYFSYDVKMKEKGDIPEGYSVSREKKERFSLILESASTNQTSMYLCASSLFGRWDPFNNEQFFGPGTRLTVL.

This chain links TRBV29-1 with TRBJ2-5; D ambiguous. Germline assignment: CDR1 SQVTM and CDR2 ANQGSEA. This CDR3 has 12 amino acids. Trimming removed 4 bases from V and 9 bases from J, with 15 bases in between. The CDR3 sequence: CSVVGRVVPQYF. The CDR3 region has the DNA TGCAGCGTTGTAGGCCGGGTCGTGCCCCAGTACTTC. The complete variable domain, with remaining parts taken from reference TRBV29-1 and TRBJ2-5, reads SAVISQKPSRDICQRGTSLTIQCQVDSQVTMMFWYRQQPGQSLTLIATANQGSEATYESGFVIDKFPISRPNLTFSTLTVSNMSPEDSSIYLCSVVGRVVPQYFGPGTRLLVL.

This clonotype was detected only a few times. V and J are TRBV12-3 or TRBV12-4 and TRBJ2-1; TRBD1 agrees at 7 bases. V lost 5 bases and J lost 8; bases outside the gene matches: 12. This CDR3 has 15 residues. The CDR3 DNA follows: TGTGCCAGCAGTCCAACAGGGGTTGGGGTCGATGAGCAGTTCTTC. This codes for CASSPTGVGVDEQFF.

This clonotype appeared many times. The rearrangement links TRBV4-1 to TRBJ2-2, with 7 bases matching TRBD1. CDR1 and CDR2 (germline): MGHRA, YSYEKL. The CDR3 extends over 16 amino acids. V trimming: 4 bases; J trimming: 3 bases; junction bases outside the gene matches: 8. This chain's CDR3 is CASSRETGYDTGELFF. The CDR3 bases are TGCGCCAGCAGCCGTGAGACAGGGTATGACACCGGGGAGCTGTTTTTT.